Listed below are T cell receptor beta chains from one sample, sequenced in a study of blood T cell repertoires in COVID-19. Generated by immunoSEQ multiplex PCR, the TCRdb table keeps only in-frame clones and is missing some. This sample carries just over 650,000 clones, 85% to 90% of them seen once, and the ten largest clones take under 0.3%. The specimen sequenced was peripheral blood. The receptors stem from a woman between 18 and 29 years old with acute or convalescent COVID-19. Each CDR3 is given with its conserved first and last residue. D genes are given only for firm matches. Clone size is not always given. Where it is, it says once, few, many or a class for expanded clones.

>NA|TRBV4-3|NA|TRBJ2-3
CASSQEDRSTDTQYF
TGCGCCAGCAGCCAAGAAGACAGGAGCACAGATACGCAGTATTTT
>NA|TRBV6-5|NA|TRBJ2-3
CASSYSSRQAQYF
TGTGCCAGCAGTTACTCGTCTAGACAGGCGCAGTATTTT
>NA|TRBV10-3|NA|TRBJ1-1
CAISESKVWQAEAFF
TGTGCCATCAGTGAGTCGAAGGTTTGGCAGGCTGAAGCTTTCTTT
>NA|TRBV3-1/TRBV3-2|once|TRBJ1-2
CASSSSWGDGYTF
TGTGCCAGCAGCTCCTCGTGGGGGGATGGCTACACCTTC
>TRBD1|TRBV12-5|NA|TRBJ1-1
CASGFRGPDGTEAFF
TGTGCTAGTGGTTTTAGGGGGCCGGACGGCACTGAAGCTTTCTTT
>TRBD1|TRBV19|NA|TRBJ1-5
CASRDWSRTGNQPQHF
TGTGCCAGTAGGGATTGGTCTCGGACAGGAAATCAGCCCCAGCATTTT
>TRBD1|TRBV4-2|few|TRBJ1-1
CASSQDEGGQGVTEAFF
TGTGCCAGCAGCCAAGATGAGGGCGGGCAGGGGGTCACTGAAGCTTTCTTT
>NA|TRBV1|few|TRBJ1-1
CTSSPPLGSWTGNIYKNTEAFF
TGCACCAGCAGCCCACCCCTGGGGTCCTGGACAGGGAATATCTATAAGAACACTGAAGCTTTCTTT
>TRBD1|TRBV9|NA|TRBJ1-1
CASSARDRGTEAFF
TGTGCCAGCAGCGCCCGGGACAGGGGCACTGAAGCTTTCTTT
>NA|TRBV11-2|NA|TRBJ2-1
CASSSQTGGNEQFF
TGTGCCAGCAGCTCACAGACTGGGGGGAATGAGCAGTTCTTC
>NA|TRBV3-1/TRBV3-2|few|TRBJ1-2
CASSLQGSHYGYTF
TGTGCCAGCAGCCTGCAGGGGAGCCACTATGGCTACACCTTC
>TRBD1|TRBV28|NA|TRBJ1-5
CASTLTGGQRNQPQHF
TGTGCCAGCACCCTGACAGGGGGTCAGCGCAATCAGCCCCAGCATTTT
>NA|TRBV9|NA|TRBJ1-2
CASSPGMERGYTF
TGTGCCAGCAGCCCAGGGATGGAGAGAGGCTACACCTTC
>NA|TRBV4-1|NA|TRBJ1-2
CASSQDGRGAHGYTF
TGCGCCAGCAGCCAAGATGGCAGGGGCGCACATGGCTACACCTTC
>NA|TRBV10-3|NA|TRBJ1-2
CAISEVNRPYGYTF
TGTGCCATCAGTGAGGTTAACAGACCTTATGGCTACACCTTC
>NA|TRBV19|NA|TRBJ2-7
CASSISREKRYEQYF
TGTGCCAGTAGTATAAGTCGAGAGAAACGCTACGAGCAGTACTTC
>NA|TRBV28|NA|TRBJ1-4
CASSSPRHTDEKLFF
TGTGCCAGCAGTTCCCCGAGGCATACGGATGAAAAACTGTTTTTT
>NA|TRBV11-2|NA|TRBJ1-2
CASSFGGGYTF
TGTGCCAGCAGCTTTGGCGGTGGCTACACCTTC
>NA|TRBV7-9|NA|TRBJ1-2
CASSLTEYGYTF
TGTGCCAGCAGCTTAACTGAGTATGGCTACACCTTC
>NA|TRBV20-1|NA|TRBJ1-2
CSASDGLSNYGYTF
TGCAGTGCTAGTGATGGGCTTTCTAACTATGGCTACACCTTC
>NA|TRBV30|NA|TRBJ2-1
CAWTVLAPEQFF
TGTGCCTGGACCGTACTAGCACCTGAGCAGTTCTTC
>NA|TRBV5-1|NA|TRBJ1-2
CASSSDGRSYGYTF
TGCGCCAGCAGCTCCGATGGCAGGTCCTATGGCTACACCTTC
>NA|TRBV28|NA|TRBJ1-3
CASTGGRVAGNTIYF
TGTGCCAGCACCGGCGGCAGGGTGGCTGGAAACACCATATATTTT
>NA|TRBV27|NA|TRBJ1-1
CASLGQWNTEAFF
TGTGCCAGCCTGGGGCAGTGGAACACTGAAGCTTTCTTT
>NA|TRBV6-5|once|TRBJ2-7
CPALSGEQYF
TGTCCCGCTTTATCAGGCGAGCAGTACTTC
>TRBD1|TRBV9|NA|TRBJ2-3
CASSLDRADTQYF
TGTGCCAGCAGCCTAGACAGGGCGGATACGCAGTATTTT
>NA|TRBV7-6|few|TRBJ1-3
CASSPTTGYGNTIYF
TGTGCCAGCAGCCCAACAACAGGGTACGGAAACACCATATATTTT
>NA|TRBV30|NA|TRBJ1-1
CAWSVLDRHSEAFF
TGTGCCTGGAGTGTATTAGACAGACATTCTGAAGCTTTCTTT
>NA|TRBV28|NA|TRBJ2-1
CASSLGGLHSYNEQFF
TGTGCCAGCAGTTTGGGGGGACTCCACTCCTACAATGAGCAGTTCTTC
>NA|TRBV18|NA|TRBJ1-2
CASSPFDRSFYGYTF
TGTGCCAGCTCCCCCTTCGACAGGTCGTTCTATGGCTACACCTTC
>NA|TRBV10-3|NA|TRBJ1-2
CAISESYRVHGYTF
TGTGCCATCAGTGAGTCGTACAGGGTACATGGCTACACCTTC
>NA|TRBV5-1|NA|TRBJ1-4
CASSGPEGRSTNEKLFF
TGCGCCAGCAGCGGGCCGGAGGGAAGATCAACTAATGAAAAACTGTTTTTT
>NA|TRBV2|NA|TRBJ1-5
CASSEGRGGNQPQHF
TGTGCCAGCAGTGAAGGCCGGGGTGGCAATCAGCCCCAGCATTTT
>NA|TRBV30|NA|TRBJ2-1
CAWSFQGPVEQFF
TGTGCCTGGAGTTTTCAGGGGCCCGTTGAGCAGTTCTTC
>TRBD1|TRBV4-2|NA|TRBJ1-2
CASSQVPGQGFNYGYTF
TGTGCCAGCAGCCAAGTACCGGGACAGGGGTTTAACTATGGCTACACCTTC
>NA|TRBV9|NA|TRBJ1-3
CASSPRGNSGNTIYF
TGTGCCAGCAGCCCTAGGGGGAACAGCGGAAACACCATATATTTT
>NA|TRBV20-1|NA|TRBJ2-7
CSARDEDEQYF
TGCAGTGCTAGAGATGAGGACGAGCAGTACTTC
>NA|TRBV6-6|NA|TRBJ1-6
CASRDRTNSPLHF
TGTGCCAGCAGAGACAGGACCAATTCACCCCTCCACTTT
>NA|TRBV3-1/TRBV3-2|NA|TRBJ1-4
CASSQDLVAGNNEKLFF
TGTGCCAGCAGCCAAGACCTCGTGGCAGGGAATAATGAAAAACTGTTTTTT
>TRBD1|TRBV7-9|few|TRBJ1-4
CASGGGGIGEKLFF
TGTGCCAGCGGCGGAGGGGGCATAGGCGAAAAACTGTTTTTT
>NA|TRBV7-8|NA|TRBJ2-3
CASSSTGTRSTDTQYF
TGTGCCAGCAGCTCTACAGGGACCCGGAGCACAGATACGCAGTATTTT
>NA|TRBV18|NA|TRBJ1-2
CASSPPDNYGYTF
TGTGCCAGCTCACCCCCAGATAACTATGGCTACACCTTC
>TRBD1|TRBV24-1|NA|TRBJ1-5
CATEGQGNQPQHF
TGTGCCACAGAAGGACAGGGGAATCAGCCCCAGCATTTT
>NA|TRBV7-9|NA|TRBJ1-2
CASSSAFYGYTF
TGTGCCAGCAGCTCAGCCTTCTATGGCTACACCTTC